Listed here are 9 T cell receptor beta chains from one sample, sequenced in a study of vaccination and CD4 T cells after COVID-19. The Oncomine TCR Beta short-read assay was applied to DNA of cultured CD4+ T cells. Via MiXCR, TCRdb re-called the PCR reads, giving one row per CDR3 protein. The profile shows 20,000 to 25,000 distinct CDR3 sequences, under 65% of them singletons. Antigen specificity for these receptors is unknown. This sample's treatment: approximately nine-day PBMC culture with coronavirus spike peptide pools or control peptides (ViraFEST assay). The specimen comprised CD4+ T cells from blood, cultured in vitro, sampled after SARS-CoV-2 vaccination. These receptors were taken from a human donor who received a COVID-19 vaccine.

This clonotype was recorded a few times. The chain joins TRBV12-3 or TRBV12-4 to TRBJ2-3; D remains unclear. This CDR3 region has 11 residues. Trimming cost V 2 bases and J 7 bases, with 4 bases left between them. The CDR3 DNA reads TGTGCCAGCAGTTTATCCAATACGCAGTATTTT. It specifies CASSLSNTQYF.

This clonotype was observed a handful of times. This chain joins TRBV30 and TRBJ2-3; tentative D call: TRBD2 (6 bases). V dropped 0 bases and J dropped 2 bases, with 12 bases sitting between them. Germline V lookup: CDR1 GTSNPN, CDR2 SVGIG (reference sequence). The CDR3 extends over 15 amino acids. CDR3 sequence (DNA): TGTGCCTGGAGTGTAGATGGAGGGCTCACAGATACGCAGTATTTT. It specifies CAWSVDGGLTDTQYF.

This chain connects TRBV2 to TRBJ2-5; D gene uncertain. The CDR3 has 13 residues. V shed 4 bases and J shed 1 base, with 7 bases lying between them. The germline V gene has CDR1 SNHLY and CDR2 FYNNEI. The chain's CDR3 is CASSVNSQETQYF. The DNA of the CDR3 is TGTGCCAGCAGTGTAAACTCCCAAGAGACCCAGTACTTC.

V usage is TRBV6-1 and J usage is TRBJ1-4, with 7 positions matching TRBD1. V lost 6 bases and J lost 1; bases outside the gene matches: 5. The CDR3 spans 15 residues. The germline CDR1 and CDR2 sequences are MNHNS and SASEGT. The CDR3 reads CASRSYRGTNEKLFF. In DNA form, the CDR3 reads TGTGCCAGCAGATCGTACAGGGGAACTAATGAAAAACTGTTTTTT.

The chain links TRBV7-9 to TRBJ2-3, with D maybe TRBD1 (5 bases). V was trimmed by 1 base and J by 2 bases, leaving 22 bases between them. The germline gives CDR1 SEHNR, CDR2 FQNEAQ (reference sequence). The CDR3 runs to 19 residues. Written as DNA, the CDR3 is TGTGCCAGCAGCTTAGGCCAGGACACCACCCTAATTCACACAGATACGCAGTATTTT. Amino acids: CASSLGQDTTLIHTDTQYF.

The chain uses TRBV19 and TRBJ1-3, with D unresolved. V was trimmed by 3 bases and J by 2 bases, leaving 8 bases between them. From germline, CDR1 is LNHDA and CDR2 SQIVND (reference sequence). The CDR3 contains 14 residues. The CDR3 DNA reads as TGTGCCAGTAGTATTGGTGACACTGGAAACACCATATATTTT. It codes for CASSIGDTGNTIYF.

The chain employs TRBV10-3 and TRBJ2-5, with 7 bases that match TRBD1. The V and J ends lost 5 bases and 1 base, in that order; junction bases with no gene match: 4. The germline V gene has CDR1 ENHRY and CDR2 SYGVKD. The CDR3 extends over 14 amino acids. The CDR3 nucleotides read TGTGCCATCAGTCTGGGACAGACCCAAGAGACCCAGTACTTC. This encodes CAISLGQTQETQYF.

This clonotype was observed a few times. The rearrangement uses TRBV19 and TRBJ1-5; the D gene is possibly TRBD1 (5 bases). The germline V and J ends were trimmed by 3 bases and 3 bases, with 9 bases remaining between them. Germline V gene sequence: CDR1 LNHDA, CDR2 SQIVND (reference sequence). There are 14 residues in the CDR3. CDR3 residues: CASSMTGTNQPQHF. The CDR3 DNA sequence: TGTGCCAGTAGTATGACGGGGACCAATCAGCCCCAGCATTTT. Full variable domain (outside the CDR3, taken from reference TRBV19 and TRBJ1-5): DGGITQSPKYLFRKEGQNVTLSCEQNLNHDAMYWYRQDPGQGLRLIYYSQIVNDFQKGDIAEGYSVSREKKESFPLTVTSAQKNPTAFYLCASSMTGTNQPQHFGDGTRLSIL.

The chain recombines TRBV27 with TRBJ1-6, with D maybe TRBD1 (5 bases). V was shortened by 3 bases and J by 9 bases, with 12 bases between the two germline ends. The CDR3 consists of 14 residues. In germline, CDR1 is MNHEY, CDR2 SMNVEV (reference sequence). The CDR3 region has the DNA TGTGCCAGCAGTTTGTGGGGCCTTGGTTCACCCCTCCACTTT. Translated: CASSLWGLGSPLHF.